What follows are 32 T cell receptor beta chains derived from one specimen sequenced in a study of cytomegalovirus exposure and HLA in healthy donors. PCR involved 60 Vbeta and 13 Jbeta primers. The table came from immunoSEQ multiplex PCR; TCRdb's copy has only in-frame clones and leaves some out. The sample records 140,000 to 150,000 clones, 70% to 85% being singletons. Source material: PBMCs. These receptor sequences come from a male donor in good health and CMV-seronegative.

A word on this clone: The sample carries other DNA sequences with the same CDR3. The rearrangement uses TRBV30 and TRBJ1-5; D not certain. The CDR3 is 13 residues long. CDR1 and CDR2 from the germline V gene are GTSNPN and SVGIG (reference sequence). Trimming left V 0 bases short and J 2 bases short, with 5 bases between. The CDR3 protein is CAWSVRGNQPQHF. The CDR3 DNA reads as TGTGCCTGGAGTGTACGCGGCAATCAGCCCCAGCATTTT.

The V and J genes are TRBV7-9 and TRBJ2-1; TRBD2 aligns across 8 bases. V was clipped by 5 bases and J by 4 bases; unmatched bases: 13. The CDR3 extends over 17 amino acids. Germline loops: CDR1 SEHNR, CDR2 FQNEAQ (reference sequence). The CDR3 loop reads CASSRSSSGGAYNEQFF. In DNA form, the CDR3 reads TGTGCCAGCAGCCGATCCTCGAGCGGGGGAGCGTACAATGAGCAGTTCTTC.

This clone was counted between two and nine times. This rearrangement joins TRBV6-5 to TRBJ2-7; 8 bases agree with TRBD1. Losses at the gene ends were 5 bases for V and 7 bases for J; bases not matched to a gene: 4. Germline CDR1 and CDR2: MNHEY and SVGAGI. The CDR3 is made up of 12 amino acids. This chain's CDR3 is CASSAGGGEQYF. The CDR3 bases are TGTGCCAGCAGTGCAGGGGGCGGTGAGCAGTACTTC.

This clone was picked up one time. This rearrangement joins TRBV10-3 to TRBJ2-4; D gene ambiguous. Germline lookup yields CDR1 ENHRY and CDR2 SYGVKD. The ends were cut back, 2 bases at V and 5 bases at J, with 7 bases in the middle. This CDR3 has 13 residues. CDR3 DNA: TGTGCCATCAGTGAGGATGCAGAAAACATTCAGTACTTC. It encodes CAISEDAENIQYF.

The rearrangement uses TRBV6-1 and TRBJ1-5; maybe TRBD1 (5 bases). V lost 4 bases and J 5 bases, leaving 12 bases between the germline ends. Germline V CDR1 and CDR2: MNHNS, SASEGT. This CDR3 contains 14 residues. The CDR3 DNA reads as TGTGCCAGCAGTGCTTCGGGGGGAGATCAGCCCCAGCATTTT. It is translated as CASSASGGDQPQHF.

The gene calls are TRBV25-1 and TRBJ2-1; 12 bases agree with TRBD2. The V and J ends lost 4 bases and 4 bases, in that order; junction bases with no gene match: 8. The length of the CDR3 is 17 residues. Germline V gives CDR1 MGHDK, CDR2 SYGVNS. CDR3 in DNA: TGTGCCAGCAGTGGCACCGGACTAGCGGGGAAGTACAATGAGCAGTTCTTC. This codes for CASSGTGLAGKYNEQFF.

The chain couples TRBV2 to TRBJ2-1, with D possibly being TRBD2 (6 bases). This CDR3 has 12 residues. From germline, CDR1 is SNHLY and CDR2 FYNNEI. V shed 4 bases and J shed 8 bases, with 9 bases lying between them. CDR3 sequence (DNA): TGTGCCAGCAGTGTGCGGGGTTATGAGCAGTTCTTC. Translating gives CASSVRGYEQFF.

The gene calls are TRBV30 and TRBJ1-1; D is ambiguous. The ends were cut back, 8 bases at V and 3 bases at J, with 10 bases in the middle. Germline CDR1 GTSNPN, CDR2 SVGIG (reference sequence). This CDR3 is built from 11 residues. The DNA for the CDR3 is TGTGCCGGGGTGCGGGACACTGAAGCTTTCTTT. Translating it yields CAGVRDTEAFF.

This sequence joins TRBV2 and TRBJ2-5, with D perhaps matching TRBD2 (5 bases). This CDR3 region has 14 residues. V was trimmed by 6 bases and J by 3 bases, leaving 14 bases between them. Germline lookup yields CDR1 SNHLY and CDR2 FYNNEI. CDR3 protein: CASSRAAGEETQYF. The CDR3 nucleotides read TGTGCCAGCAGCCGAGCGGCAGGCGAAGAGACCCAGTACTTC. The whole variable domain, filled in from reference TRBV2 and TRBJ2-5, reads EPEVTQTPSHQVTQMGQEVILRCVPISNHLYFYWYRQILGQKVEFLVSFYNNEISEKSEIFDDQFSVERPDGSNFTLKIRSTKLEDSAMYFCASSRAAGEETQYFGPGTRLLVL.

The rearrangement joins TRBV7-8 to TRBJ1-5; 9 nucleotides line up with TRBD1. This CDR3 region has 17 residues. V was clipped by 1 base and J by 7 bases; unmatched bases: 11. Germline lookup yields CDR1 SGHVS and CDR2 FQNEAQ. The CDR3 spells CASSLGGWTGVEQPQHF. The DNA of the CDR3 is TGTGCCAGCAGCTTAGGGGGCTGGACAGGGGTAGAACAGCCCCAGCATTTT.

The genes are TRBV25-1 and TRBJ2-1; TRBD1 is a possible D gene (5 bases). Germline V gene sequence: CDR1 MGHDK, CDR2 SYGVNS. This CDR3 spans 14 amino acids. Trimming took 4 bases from V and 8 from J, leaving 15 bases between them. DNA for the CDR3: TGTGCCAGCAGTGGATATACGACAGCCGATGAGCAGTTCTTC. This gives the protein CASSGYTTADEQFF.

The chain combines TRBV7-3 with TRBJ2-5; 7 bases match TRBD2. After removal of 3 bases from V and 5 bases from J, the junction contained 9 bases not matched to a gene. The CDR3 spans 15 residues. Germline CDR1 and CDR2: SGHTA and FQGTGA. The CDR3 DNA sequence: TGTGCCAGCAGCTTTGCAGGGACCGGGGGGGAGACCCAGTACTTC. Residues: CASSFAGTGGETQYF.

The gene calls are TRBV28 and TRBJ2-6, with 8 bases identical to TRBD2. The trim removed 7 bases at V and 0 bases at J, leaving 8 bases unmatched. Germline V gives CDR1 MDHEN, CDR2 SYDVKM. The CDR3 is made up of 17 amino acids. CDR3 sequence reads: CASIPGLGFSGANVLTF. The CDR3 nucleotides read TGTGCCAGCATTCCGGGACTAGGTTTCTCTGGGGCCAACGTCCTGACTTTC.

In nucleotides, the CDR3 is TGTGCCAGCAGCCAAGCAGGTTCAACTAATGAAAAACTGTTTTTT. It yields the protein CASSQAGSTNEKLFF. The chain couples TRBV4-2 to TRBJ1-4; D ambiguous. This CDR3 spans 15 amino acids. CDR1 is LGHNA, CDR2 YNFKEQ, per germline. V was trimmed by 1 base and J by 0 bases, leaving 6 bases between them.

The chain joins TRBV19 to TRBJ1-2; D call uncertain. The CDR3 totals 15 residues. V was clipped by 4 bases and J by 0 bases, with 12 bases between them. Germline CDR1 is LNHDA and CDR2 is SQIVND (reference sequence). The CDR3 sequence: CASSSIRHSNYGYTF. The CDR3 DNA reads as TGTGCCAGTAGTAGTATCAGACACTCTAACTATGGCTACACCTTC. The full variable domain, its missing parts supplied by reference TRBV19 and TRBJ1-2, is DGGITQSPKYLFRKEGQNVTLSCEQNLNHDAMYWYRQDPGQGLRLIYYSQIVNDFQKGDIAEGYSVSREKKESFPLTVTSAQKNPTAFYLCASSSIRHSNYGYTFGSGTRLTVV.

The chain employs TRBV29-1 and TRBJ2-7; TRBD1 matches at 9 bases. The length of the CDR3 is 13 residues. Germline lookup yields CDR1 SQVTM and CDR2 ANQGSEA. Trimming cost V 7 bases and J 5 bases; bases outside gene matches: 9. The CDR3 bases are TGCAGCGCCGGGACAGGGTTCGTCAACGAGCAGTACTTC. Protein: CSAGTGFVNEQYF.

This rearrangement joins TRBV4-2 to TRBJ2-2; D not resolved. The CDR3 runs to 11 residues. Trimming removed 4 bases at V and 6 bases at J, with 3 bases between. CDR1 and CDR2 from the germline V gene are LGHNA and YNFKEQ. CDR3 DNA sequence: TGTGCCAGCAGCCTCTCCGGGGAGCTGTTTTTT. Its protein is CASSLSGELFF.

This clone has only a few counts. V gene TRBV4-3 combines with J gene TRBJ2-1; possible D gene TRBD2, 6 bases. V was pared by 0 bases and J by 9 bases, with 9 bases between. The germline V gene has CDR1 LGHNA and CDR2 YSLEER. The CDR3 consists of 13 residues. The CDR3 bases are TGCGCCAGCAGCCAAGATGGAGCGGGTGAGCAGTTCTTC. Amino acids: CASSQDGAGEQFF.

V gene TRBV19 combines with J gene TRBJ2-7; possible D gene TRBD1, 6 bases. V lost 3 bases, J lost 2 bases, and 11 bases lay in between. The germline V gene encodes CDR1 LNHDA and CDR2 SQIVND (reference sequence). This CDR3 spans 14 amino acids. In DNA, the CDR3 is TGTGCCAGTAGTATGACAGGTACCCCCTACGAGCAGTACTTC. This encodes CASSMTGTPYEQYF. The variable domain in full, with the rest retrieved from reference TRBV19 and TRBJ2-7, is DGGITQSPKYLFRKEGQNVTLSCEQNLNHDAMYWYRQDPGQGLRLIYYSQIVNDFQKGDIAEGYSVSREKKESFPLTVTSAQKNPTAFYLCASSMTGTPYEQYFGPGTRLTVT.

The genes are TRBV5-1 and TRBJ1-3; the D is unclear. Germline CDR1 reads SGHRS; CDR2 reads YFSETQ. CDR3 length: 16 amino acids. With 4 bases removed from V and 2 bases from J, the gap between germline ends came to 16 bases. CDR3: CASSPEAGRPGNTIYF. The CDR3 DNA reads as TGCGCCAGCAGCCCGGAGGCCGGGCGGCCTGGAAACACCATATATTTT. The full variable domain, completed using reference TRBV5-1 and TRBJ1-3, is KAGVTQTPRYLIKTRGQQVTLSCSPISGHRSVSWYQQTPGQGLQFLFEYFSETQRNKGNFPGRFSGRQFSNSRSEMNVSTLELGDSALYLCASSPEAGRPGNTIYFGEGSWLTVV.

This clone was observed a few times. This sequence joins TRBV7-2 and TRBJ1-1; D is undetermined. The CDR3 is 12 residues long. The V gene's germline CDR1 is SGHTA and CDR2 FQGNSA. Between the trimmed V and J ends, which lost 1 base and 11 bases, there was a span of 11 bases. CDR3 coding DNA: TGTGCCAGCAGCTTAGTTCCCGAGAGGGCTTTCTTT. Protein sequence: CASSLVPERAFF.

The chain uses TRBV27 and TRBJ2-3, with D perhaps TRBD2 (6 bases). Germline loops: CDR1 MNHEY, CDR2 SMNVEV (reference sequence). The CDR3 has 16 residues. Trimming shortened V by 7 bases and J by 1 base, and 18 bases separated the two germline ends. This chain's CDR3 is CASMRGTEVRTDTQYF. The CDR3 DNA follows: TGTGCCAGCATGCGGGGAACAGAGGTCCGCACAGATACGCAGTATTTT.

The rearrangement joins TRBV9 to TRBJ1-1; D is ambiguous. The CDR3 is 13 residues long. The V end was cut by 0 bases, the J end by 5 bases, with 8 bases between. Germline lookup yields CDR1 SGDLS and CDR2 YYNGEE. CDR3 nucleotides: TGTGCCAGCAGCGTAGTACGCGGGACTGAAGCTTTCTTT. Its translation: CASSVVRGTEAFF. Supplemented by reference TRBV9 and TRBJ1-1, the full variable domain reads DSGVTQTPKHLITATGQRVTLRCSPRSGDLSVYWYQQSLDQGLQFLIQYYNGEERAKGNILERFSAQQFPDLHSELNLSSLELGDSALYFCASSVVRGTEAFFGQGTRLTVV.

The chain uses TRBV5-4 and TRBJ1-4, with 10 positions matching TRBD1. Germline-derived CDR1 and CDR2 are SGHNT and YYREEE (reference sequence). The V segment lost 4 bases and the J segment 5 bases; nucleotides outside the gene matches: 2. The CDR3 sequence is 14 residues long. Here the CDR3 reads CASSPGQGNEKLFF. DNA of the CDR3: TGTGCCAGCAGCCCGGGACAGGGGAATGAAAAACTGTTTTTT.

The V call is TRBV15, the J call TRBJ1-1, with 11 bases identical to TRBD1. The CDR3 spans 16 residues. The junction had 5 bases not matched to a gene; V was cut back by 2 bases and J by 3 bases. Germline-derived CDR1 and CDR2 are LNHNV and YYDKDF (reference sequence). CDR3 DNA: TGTGCCACCAGCAGACGGACAGGGGGCCGGTACACTGAAGCTTTCTTT. It specifies CATSRRTGGRYTEAFF.

J is TRBJ1-1 and V is TRBV6-5; D gene unclear. The germline V gene has CDR1 MNHEY and CDR2 SVGAGI. Trimming shortened V by 5 bases and J by 5 bases, and 15 bases separated the two germline ends. The CDR3 is made up of 14 amino acids. CDR3 residues: CASSTARGWTEAFF. The CDR3, as DNA: TGTGCCAGCAGTACTGCGCGGGGTTGGACTGAAGCTTTCTTT.

Only a few counts were recorded for this clone. The J gene is TRBJ1-5, the V gene TRBV28; D remains ambiguous. The CDR3 loop spans 15 amino acids. The V end lost 8 bases, the J end lost 3 bases, and 17 bases lay between the germline ends. Germline V gene lookup returns CDR1 MDHEN and CDR2 SYDVKM. The CDR3 loop is CASGWPGEVNQPQHF. The DNA of the CDR3 is TGTGCCAGCGGCTGGCCTGGGGAGGTCAATCAGCCCCAGCATTTT.

The genes are TRBV5-4 and TRBJ2-5, with 10 nucleotides matching TRBD1. Germline V gene data show CDR1 as SGHNT and CDR2 as YYREEE (reference sequence). V lost 4 bases and J lost 4; bases outside the gene matches: 7. The CDR3 runs to 15 residues. The CDR3 coding sequence is TGTGCCAGCAGCCCCTCAGGGGACAGGGGAGAGACCCAGTACTTC. This sequence encodes CASSPSGDRGETQYF. Full variable domain (remainder filled in from reference TRBV5-4 and TRBJ2-5): ETGVTQSPTHLIKTRGQQVTLRCSSQSGHNTVSWYQQALGQGPQFIFQYYREEENGRGNFPPRFSGLQFPNYSSELNVNALELDDSALYLCASSPSGDRGETQYFGPGTRLLVL.

This chain links TRBV27 with TRBJ2-1; a possible D gene is TRBD1 (6 bases). The CDR3 has 12 residues. Per the germline V gene, CDR1 is MNHEY and CDR2 is SMNVEV (reference sequence). V shed 2 bases and J shed 14 bases, with 13 bases lying between them. CDR3 in DNA: TGTGCCAGCAGTTTAGGGGGCAGGGAAGAGTTCTTC. This encodes CASSLGGREEFF.

The chain joins TRBV2 to TRBJ1-5, with 8 bases identical to TRBD1. Germline V lookup: CDR1 SNHLY, CDR2 FYNNEI. The CDR3 covers 16 residues. The junction had 13 bases not matched to a gene; V was cut back by 8 bases and J by 4 bases. The CDR3 here is CASRHRTGLRNQPQHF. The CDR3 bases are TGTGCCAGCCGCCACCGGACAGGGTTAAGGAATCAGCCCCAGCATTTT. Using reference TRBV2 and TRBJ1-5 for the parts outside the CDR3, the full variable domain is EPEVTQTPSHQVTQMGQEVILRCVPISNHLYFYWYRQILGQKVEFLVSFYNNEISEKSEIFDDQFSVERPDGSNFTLKIRSTKLEDSAMYFCASRHRTGLRNQPQHFGDGTRLSIL.

The gene calls are TRBV7-3 and TRBJ2-6, with 7 bases matching TRBD1. Trimming took 5 bases from V and 2 from J; bases not matched to a gene: 0. This CDR3 has 14 residues. Germline V CDR1 and CDR2: SGHTA, FQGTGA. CDR3 loop: CASSDRAGANVLTF. CDR3 bases: TGTGCCAGCAGCGACAGGGCTGGGGCCAACGTCCTGACTTTC.

V usage is TRBV6-6 and J usage is TRBJ1-1; 9 positions agree with TRBD1. V trimming: 5 bases; J trimming: 4 bases; junction bases outside the gene matches: 11. The germline V gene encodes CDR1 MNHNY and CDR2 SVGAGI (reference sequence). This CDR3 contains 16 residues. CDR3 sequence reads: CASSQTGGDLATEAFF. In DNA, the CDR3 is TGTGCCAGCAGTCAAACAGGGGGCGATCTCGCCACTGAAGCTTTCTTT.